This TCR beta chain originates from a study of spatial heterogeneity in lung cancer. Regarding the study as a whole: The study found ubiquitous expanded tumor TCRs in blood more at resection than follow-up.

Time point reported: sample taken at primary tumor resection. Whole RNA, which was extracted from tumor, nontumor lung tissue or frozen PBMC, was sequenced without any cell sorting. Samples were obtained from around 72 donors, all untreated early-stage non-small cell lung cancer patients. Germline assignment: CDR1 ENHRY and CDR2 SYGVKD. V gave up 6 bases and J gave up 7 bases; unmatched junction bases: 9. The CDR3 extends over 14 amino acids. A distinct unique molecular identifier was carried by each TCR cDNA molecule. Each CDR3 protein gets one entry after TCRdb re-called the 5' RACE reads with MiXCR. The sample consists of about 38,000 distinct CDR3 sequences, roughly 8% of them appearing once. This clonotype was observed a handful of times. Its antigen remains unknown.

The specimen was PBMCs, collected at surgery. The TCR was taken from a male donor with early-stage non-small cell lung cancer. J is TRBJ2-7 and V is TRBV10-3, with TRBD1 matching over 10 bases. The CDR3 sequence: CAIRPDRGLGEQYF. The CDR3 nucleotides read TGTGCCATCAGACCCGACAGGGGGCTTGGGGAGCAGTACTTC.